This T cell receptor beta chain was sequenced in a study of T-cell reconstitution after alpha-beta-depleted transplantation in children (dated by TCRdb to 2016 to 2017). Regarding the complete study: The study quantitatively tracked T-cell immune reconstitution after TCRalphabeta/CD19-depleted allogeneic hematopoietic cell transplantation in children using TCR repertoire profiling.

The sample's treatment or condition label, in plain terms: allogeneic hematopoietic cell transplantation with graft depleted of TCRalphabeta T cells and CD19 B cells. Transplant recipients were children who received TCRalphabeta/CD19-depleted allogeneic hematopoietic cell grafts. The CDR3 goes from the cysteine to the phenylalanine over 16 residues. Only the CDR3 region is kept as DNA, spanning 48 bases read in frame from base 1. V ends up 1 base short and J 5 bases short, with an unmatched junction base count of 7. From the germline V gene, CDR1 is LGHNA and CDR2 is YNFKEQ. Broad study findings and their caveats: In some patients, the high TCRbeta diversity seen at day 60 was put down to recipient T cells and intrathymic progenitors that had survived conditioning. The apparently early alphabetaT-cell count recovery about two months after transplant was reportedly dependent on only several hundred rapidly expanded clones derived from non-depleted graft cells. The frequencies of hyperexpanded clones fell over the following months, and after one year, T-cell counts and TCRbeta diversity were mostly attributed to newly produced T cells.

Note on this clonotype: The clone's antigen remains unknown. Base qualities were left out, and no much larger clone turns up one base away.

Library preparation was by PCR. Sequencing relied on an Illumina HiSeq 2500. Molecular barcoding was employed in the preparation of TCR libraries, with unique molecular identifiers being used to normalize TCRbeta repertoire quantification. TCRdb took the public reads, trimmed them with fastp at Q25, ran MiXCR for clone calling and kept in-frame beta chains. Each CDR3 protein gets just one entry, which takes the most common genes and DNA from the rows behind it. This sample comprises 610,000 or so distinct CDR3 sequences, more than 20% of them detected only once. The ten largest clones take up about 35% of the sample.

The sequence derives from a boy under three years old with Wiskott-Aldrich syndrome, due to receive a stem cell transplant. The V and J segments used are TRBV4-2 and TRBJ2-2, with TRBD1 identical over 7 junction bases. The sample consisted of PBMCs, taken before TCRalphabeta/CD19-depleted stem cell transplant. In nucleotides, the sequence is TGTGCCAGCAGCCAAGTCGGTGGACAGGAAACCGGGGAGCTGTTTTTT. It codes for CASSQVGGQETGELFF.